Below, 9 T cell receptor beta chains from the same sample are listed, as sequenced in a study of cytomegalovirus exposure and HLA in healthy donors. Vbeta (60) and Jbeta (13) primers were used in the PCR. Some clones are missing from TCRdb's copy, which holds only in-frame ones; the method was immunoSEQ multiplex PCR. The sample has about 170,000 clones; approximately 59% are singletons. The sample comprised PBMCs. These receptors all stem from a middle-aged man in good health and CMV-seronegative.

The CDR3, as DNA: TGTGCCAGCAGCTTGGTAGGAGGGACCCTCGCCGGCGAGCAGTACTTC. This encodes CASSLVGGTLAGEQYF. The gene calls are TRBV5-6 and TRBJ2-7, with D perhaps matching TRBD2 (6 bases). Deletions cut 0 bases from V and 6 bases from J, with 19 bases between. The CDR3 loop spans 16 amino acids. Germline V CDR1 and CDR2: SGHDT, YYEEEE.

CDR3: CASSLGQARSQAQYF. CDR3 DNA: TGCGCCAGCAGCTTGGGCCAAGCCCGATCCCAAGCGCAGTACTTC. The chain carries TRBV5-1 and TRBJ2-7, with D unclear. The CDR3 has 15 residues. Germline V gives CDR1 SGHRS, CDR2 YFSETQ. V lost 0 bases to trimming and J lost 9 bases, with 19 bases between them.

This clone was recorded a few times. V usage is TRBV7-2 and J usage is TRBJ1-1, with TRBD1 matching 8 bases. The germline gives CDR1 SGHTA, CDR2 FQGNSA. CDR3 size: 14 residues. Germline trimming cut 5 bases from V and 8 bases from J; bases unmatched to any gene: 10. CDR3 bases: TGTGCCAGCAGCCTAAAAGGACAGGGAGGAGAAGCTTTCTTT. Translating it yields CASSLKGQGGEAFF. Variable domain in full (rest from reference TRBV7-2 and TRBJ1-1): GAGVSQSPSNKVTEKGKDVELRCDPISGHTALYWYRQSLGQGLEFLIYFQGNSAPDKSGLPSDRFSAERTGGSVSTLTIQRTQQEDSAVYLCASSLKGQGGEAFFGQGTRLTVV.

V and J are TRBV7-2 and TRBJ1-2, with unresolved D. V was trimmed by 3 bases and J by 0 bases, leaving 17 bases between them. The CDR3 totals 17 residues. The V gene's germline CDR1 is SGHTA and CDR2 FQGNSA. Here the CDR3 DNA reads TGTGCCAGCAGCTTTAGCCTGGCGGGGAAGGCTAACTATGGCTACACCTTC. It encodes CASSFSLAGKANYGYTF.

The chain's CDR3 is CASSITQGAGANVLTF. The CDR3 coding sequence is TGTGCCAGTAGTATAACACAGGGTGCAGGGGCCAACGTCCTGACTTTC. The chain combines TRBV19 with TRBJ2-6, with TRBD1 as a possible D gene (6 bases). V was shortened by 2 bases and J by 4 bases, with 12 bases between the two germline ends. Looked up from germline, CDR1 is LNHDA and CDR2 is SQIVND (reference sequence). The CDR3 covers 16 residues.

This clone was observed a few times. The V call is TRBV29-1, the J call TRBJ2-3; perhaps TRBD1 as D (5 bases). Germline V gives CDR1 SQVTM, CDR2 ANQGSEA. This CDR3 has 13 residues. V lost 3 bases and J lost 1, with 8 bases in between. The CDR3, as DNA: TGCAGCGTTGACCAGGGTGGCACAGATACGCAGTATTTT. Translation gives CSVDQGGTDTQYF.

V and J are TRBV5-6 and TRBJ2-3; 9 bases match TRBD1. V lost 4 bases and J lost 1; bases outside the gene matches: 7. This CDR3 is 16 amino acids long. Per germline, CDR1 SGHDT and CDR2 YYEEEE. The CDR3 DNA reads TGTGCCAGCAGCAGAACAGGGGGCATGGGCACAGATACGCAGTATTTT. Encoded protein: CASSRTGGMGTDTQYF.

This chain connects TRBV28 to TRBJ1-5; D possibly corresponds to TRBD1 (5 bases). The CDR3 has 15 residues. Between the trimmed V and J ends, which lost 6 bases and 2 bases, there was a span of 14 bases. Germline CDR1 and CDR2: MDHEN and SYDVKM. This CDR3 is CASSQGGVGNQPQHF. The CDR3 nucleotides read TGTGCCAGCAGCCAGGGTGGGGTTGGCAATCAGCCCCAGCATTTT.

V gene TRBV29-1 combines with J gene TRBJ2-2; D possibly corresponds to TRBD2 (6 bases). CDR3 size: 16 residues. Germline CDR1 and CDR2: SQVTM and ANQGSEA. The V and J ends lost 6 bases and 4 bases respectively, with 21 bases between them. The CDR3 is CSVGVSGPGGTGELFF. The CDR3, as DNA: TGCAGCGTGGGGGTTAGCGGCCCGGGCGGCACCGGGGAGCTGTTTTTT.